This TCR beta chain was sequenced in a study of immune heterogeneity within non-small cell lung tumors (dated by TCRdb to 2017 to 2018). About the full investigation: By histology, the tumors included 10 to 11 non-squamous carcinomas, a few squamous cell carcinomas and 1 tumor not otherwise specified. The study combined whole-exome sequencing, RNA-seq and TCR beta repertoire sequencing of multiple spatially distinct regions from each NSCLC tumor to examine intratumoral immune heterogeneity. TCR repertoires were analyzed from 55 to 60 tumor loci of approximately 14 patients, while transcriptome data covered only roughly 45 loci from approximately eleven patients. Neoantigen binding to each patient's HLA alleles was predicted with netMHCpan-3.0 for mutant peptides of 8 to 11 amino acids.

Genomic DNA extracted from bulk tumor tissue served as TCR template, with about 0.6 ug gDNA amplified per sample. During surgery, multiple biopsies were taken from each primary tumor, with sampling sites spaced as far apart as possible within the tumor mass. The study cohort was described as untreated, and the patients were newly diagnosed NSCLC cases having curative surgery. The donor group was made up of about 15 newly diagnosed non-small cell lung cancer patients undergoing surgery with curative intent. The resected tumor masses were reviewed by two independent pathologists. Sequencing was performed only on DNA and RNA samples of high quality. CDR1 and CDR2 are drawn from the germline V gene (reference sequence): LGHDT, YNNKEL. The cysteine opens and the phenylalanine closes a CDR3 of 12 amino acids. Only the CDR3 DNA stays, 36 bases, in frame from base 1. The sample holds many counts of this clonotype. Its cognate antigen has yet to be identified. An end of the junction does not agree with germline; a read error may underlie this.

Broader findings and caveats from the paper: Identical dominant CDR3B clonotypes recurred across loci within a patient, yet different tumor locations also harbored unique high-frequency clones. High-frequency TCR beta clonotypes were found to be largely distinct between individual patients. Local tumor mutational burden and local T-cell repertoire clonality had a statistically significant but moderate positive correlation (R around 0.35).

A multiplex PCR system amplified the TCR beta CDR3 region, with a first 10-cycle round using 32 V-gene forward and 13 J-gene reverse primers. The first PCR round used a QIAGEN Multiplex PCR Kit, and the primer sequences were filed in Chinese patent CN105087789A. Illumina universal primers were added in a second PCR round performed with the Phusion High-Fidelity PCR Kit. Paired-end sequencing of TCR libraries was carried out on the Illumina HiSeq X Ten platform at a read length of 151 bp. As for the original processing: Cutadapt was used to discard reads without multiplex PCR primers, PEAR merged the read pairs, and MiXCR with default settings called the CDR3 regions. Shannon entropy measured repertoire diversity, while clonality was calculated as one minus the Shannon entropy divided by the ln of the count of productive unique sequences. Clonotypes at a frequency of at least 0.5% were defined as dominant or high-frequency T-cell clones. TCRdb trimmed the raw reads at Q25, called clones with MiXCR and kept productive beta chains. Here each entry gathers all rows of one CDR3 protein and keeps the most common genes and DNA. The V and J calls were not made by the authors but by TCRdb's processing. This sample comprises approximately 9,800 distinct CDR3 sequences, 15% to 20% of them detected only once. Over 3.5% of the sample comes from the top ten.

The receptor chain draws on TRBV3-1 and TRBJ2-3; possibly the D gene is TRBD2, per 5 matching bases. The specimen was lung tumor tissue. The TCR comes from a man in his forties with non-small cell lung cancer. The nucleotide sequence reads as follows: TGTGCCAGCAGCCATGCGGGCCTGACGCCGTATTTT. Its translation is CASSHAGLTPYF.